This T cell receptor beta chain was sequenced for a study of radiation and T cells in renal cell carcinoma. Overall study: Nephrectomy followed 15 Gy stereotactic body radiation by 4 weeks.

The CDR3 is 15 residues long. V lost 7 bases, J lost 2 bases, and 11 bases stayed unmatched. CDR1 is SGHRS and CDR2 is YFSETQ in the germline V gene. Time point denoted: baseline pretreatment blood. Treatment meaning: 15 Gy SBRT to primary tumor, nephrectomy 4 weeks later. Radiation-treated patients gave blood at baseline, week 2 and week 4. Repertoires were generated with immunoSEQ multiplex PCR, while TCRdb's copy carries only in-frame clones and drops some. This repertoire shows about 130,000 clones, about 88% found once; its top ten account for around 11%. The sequencing used blood, collected from a patient whose treatment included radiotherapy and nephrectomy. The chain is built from TRBV5-1 and TRBJ2-7, with 8 bases matching TRBD1. This TCR derives from a woman aged 45-59 years with renal cell carcinoma. The CDR3 here is CASATETGVAYEQYF. The CDR3 region has the DNA TGCGCCAGCGCAACAGAGACAGGGGTCGCCTACGAGCAGTACTTC.